The 20 T cell receptor beta chains reported below all come from one sample, sequenced in a study of blood T cell repertoires in COVID-19. Profiled with immunoSEQ multiplex PCR; TCRdb holds only in-frame clones, not every one. The sample lists 110,000 to 150,000 clones; 85% were seen once. Sequencing used peripheral blood. These receptors all stem from a man in his fifties or sixties with acute or convalescent COVID-19.

V usage is TRBV9 and J usage is TRBJ2-5; TRBD2 matches at 8 bases. The CDR3 is made up of 18 amino acids. With 1 base clipped from V and 2 bases from J, the junction kept 13 bases outside the gene matches. CDR1 and CDR2 from the germline V gene are SGDLS and YYNGEE. The CDR3 DNA reads as TGTGCCAGCAGCGTACAGGCGGCGGGAGGATCGATACAAGAGACCCAGTACTTC. This codes for CASSVQAAGGSIQETQYF.

The gene calls are TRBV6-5 and TRBJ1-2; D uncertain. The CDR3 is made up of 13 amino acids. Trimming cost V 0 bases and J 7 bases, with 9 bases left between them. From germline, CDR1 is MNHEY and CDR2 SVGAGI. CDR3 loop: CASSYSQRGGYTF. The CDR3 DNA is TGTGCCAGCAGTTACTCTCAGCGGGGTGGCTACACCTTC.

The V call is TRBV13, the J call TRBJ1-2, with no clear D. Germline V gives CDR1 PRHDT, CDR2 FYEKMQ (reference sequence). With 3 bases removed from V and 5 bases from J, the gap between germline ends came to 25 bases. The CDR3 runs 18 residues. The CDR3 bases are TGTGCCAGCAGCTTGGGTGTTAATCACCCGGGATCGGAATATGGCTACACCTTC. It specifies CASSLGVNHPGSEYGYTF.

The chain couples TRBV28 to TRBJ2-3; the match to TRBD1 covers 8 bases. CDR3 size: 15 residues. Unmatched junction bases numbered 4, after V lost 5 bases and J lost 0 bases. Germline lookup yields CDR1 MDHEN and CDR2 SYDVKM. CDR3 amino acids: CASSAWTGSTDTQYF. DNA of the CDR3: TGTGCCAGCAGTGCCTGGACAGGGAGCACAGATACGCAGTATTTT.

This chain connects TRBV24-1 to TRBJ2-2; a possible D gene is TRBD1 (6 bases). V was shortened by 1 base and J by 6 bases, with 11 bases between the two germline ends. This CDR3 is 15 amino acids long. The germline V gene has CDR1 KGHDR and CDR2 SFDVKD. The chain's CDR3 is CATSDLVGTPGELFF. The CDR3 DNA sequence: TGTGCCACCAGTGATTTAGTGGGGACACCCGGGGAGCTGTTTTTT.

The CDR3 here is CASASRTSGGAAKNIQYF. DNA for the CDR3: TGTGCCAGTGCCTCCCGGACTAGCGGGGGGGCAGCCAAAAACATTCAGTACTTC. The chain recombines TRBV19 with TRBJ2-4; 15 nucleotides agree with TRBD2. Trimming removed 8 bases from V and 0 bases from J; junction bases left unmatched: 8. The CDR3 contains 18 residues. Germline V gene sequence: CDR1 LNHDA, CDR2 SQIVND (reference sequence).

The chain carries TRBV30 and TRBJ1-4, with D unclear. This CDR3 spans 14 amino acids. V was trimmed by 3 bases and J by 3 bases, leaving 11 bases between them. Germline loops: CDR1 GTSNPN, CDR2 SVGIG (reference sequence). The CDR3 DNA sequence: TGTGCCTGGAGCTCCCGGGATTCTAATGAAAAACTGTTTTTT. It specifies CAWSSRDSNEKLFF.

The rearrangement joins TRBV7-2 to TRBJ1-6; the match to TRBD1 covers 8 bases. Germline trimming cut 4 bases from V and 9 bases from J; bases unmatched to any gene: 5. Germline V gives CDR1 SGHTA, CDR2 FQGNSA. This CDR3 has 14 amino acids. The CDR3 sequence: CASSSRTGSSPLHF. The DNA for the CDR3 is TGTGCCAGCAGCTCTCGGACAGGGAGTTCACCCCTCCACTTT. The full variable domain, in which reference TRBV7-2 and TRBJ1-6 provide the parts outside the CDR3, is GAGVSQSPSNKVTEKGKDVELRCDPISGHTALYWYRQSLGQGLEFLIYFQGNSAPDKSGLPSDRFSAERTGGSVSTLTIQRTQQEDSAVYLCASSSRTGSSPLHFGNGTRLTVT.

The chain recombines TRBV5-1 with TRBJ2-1, with 8 bases aligning to TRBD2. Looked up from germline, CDR1 is SGHRS and CDR2 is YFSETQ. V lost 0 bases to trimming and J lost 8 bases; unmatched junction nucleotides: 10. This CDR3 contains 16 residues. The CDR3 DNA is TGCGCCAGCAGCTTGGTTGTAGCGGGAACCGTGGATGAGCAGTTCTTC. This translates into CASSLVVAGTVDEQFF.

The chain carries TRBV7-9 and TRBJ1-1; 8 nucleotides align to TRBD1. The CDR3 is 14 amino acids. V lost 2 bases, J lost 3 bases, and 2 bases stayed unmatched. The germline CDR1 and CDR2 sequences are SEHNR and FQNEAQ (reference sequence). This chain's CDR3 is CASSLQGADTEAFF. The CDR3 coding sequence is TGTGCCAGCAGCTTACAGGGGGCGGACACTGAAGCTTTCTTT.

Points on this clone: The same CDR3 is also encoded by other DNA sequences in this sample. The CDR3 DNA sequence: TGCAGTGCTCTAGGGGGCTACGAGCAGTACTTC. It encodes CSALGGYEQYF. This chain links TRBV20-1 with TRBJ2-7; possible D gene TRBD1, 6 bases. CDR1 and CDR2 from the germline V gene are DFQATT and SNEGSKA (reference sequence). The ends were cut back, 5 bases at V and 3 bases at J, with 8 bases in the middle. The CDR3 loop spans 11 amino acids.

The gene calls are TRBV6-1 and TRBJ1-2; 8 bases are a match to TRBD1. After removal of 0 bases from V and 4 bases from J, the junction contained 7 bases not matched to a gene. CDR1 and CDR2 (germline): MNHNS, SASEGT. The CDR3 is 16 residues long. The CDR3 loop reads CASSEAQPGQGYGYTF. CDR3 nucleotide sequence: TGTGCCAGCAGTGAAGCCCAACCCGGACAGGGCTATGGCTACACCTTC.

This clone occurred a few times. This CDR3 is CSVEEGSTDTQYF. DNA of the CDR3: TGCAGCGTTGAGGAGGGTAGCACAGATACGCAGTATTTT. J is TRBJ2-3 and V is TRBV29-1; weak D call: TRBD2 (6 bases). The CDR3 covers 13 residues. Trimming removed 3 bases from V and 0 bases from J, with 7 bases in between. The germline V gene has CDR1 SQVTM and CDR2 ANQGSEA.

This chain joins TRBV2 and TRBJ2-1; TRBD2 might be the D (6 bases). This CDR3 is 18 amino acids long. The germline V gene has CDR1 SNHLY and CDR2 FYNNEI. V was shortened by 7 bases and J by 4 bases, with 26 bases between the two germline ends. This CDR3 reads CASIVSWGESTAYNEQFF. The CDR3, as DNA: TGTGCCAGCATAGTAAGCTGGGGGGAATCCACGGCATACAATGAGCAGTTCTTC.

V gene TRBV3-1 (or the pseudogene TRBV3-2) combines with J gene TRBJ1-2; 12 bases map to TRBD1. CDR1 is LGHDT and CDR2 is YNNKEL in the germline V gene (reference sequence). The J segment lost 7 bases and the V segment lost 3 bases, leaving 3 bases of the junction unmatched. The CDR3 has 14 residues. The CDR3 reads CASSQPGQGAGYTF. DNA for the CDR3: TGTGCCAGCAGCCAGCCGGGACAGGGGGCTGGCTACACCTTC.

This chain connects TRBV19 to TRBJ1-1, with 7 nucleotides matching TRBD1. CDR3 length: 14 amino acids. Germline CDR1 reads LNHDA; CDR2 reads SQIVND (reference sequence). After removal of 4 bases from V and 5 bases from J, the junction contained 7 bases not matched to a gene. Written as DNA, the CDR3 is TGTGCCAGTAGTACCCGACAGGGAAGGACTGAAGCTTTCTTT. It codes for CASSTRQGRTEAFF.

The chain is built from TRBV9 and TRBJ1-1; 8 bases align to TRBD1. The V gene's germline CDR1 is SGDLS and CDR2 YYNGEE. The ends lost 3 bases at V and 6 bases at J; junction bases unmatched: 7. This CDR3 spans 14 amino acids. CDR3 DNA sequence: TGTGCCAGCAGCGGCGGGACAGGCGTGTCTGAAGCTTTCTTT. It encodes CASSGGTGVSEAFF.

V and J are TRBV5-1 and TRBJ2-1; the match to TRBD2 covers 12 bases. From germline, CDR1 is SGHRS and CDR2 YFSETQ. The CDR3 covers 18 residues. V lost 0 bases, J lost 6 bases, and 10 bases stayed unmatched. The CDR3 reads CASSLEPSGRASGNEQFF. In DNA form, the CDR3 reads TGCGCCAGCAGCTTGGAGCCTAGCGGGAGGGCCTCAGGCAATGAGCAGTTCTTC.

J is TRBJ2-1 and V is TRBV7-2, with a possible D match to TRBD1 (6 bases). CDR1 is SGHTA and CDR2 is FQGNSA in the germline V gene. This CDR3 is built from 16 residues. V was trimmed by 6 bases and J by 2 bases, leaving 17 bases between them. CDR3 region: CASSVVSGTTYNEQFF. CDR3 sequence (DNA): TGTGCCAGCAGTGTAGTATCCGGGACAACCTACAATGAGCAGTTCTTC.

This rearrangement joins TRBV11-2 to TRBJ2-3; 11 bases map to TRBD2. The CDR3 length is 17 residues. Trimming took 5 bases from V and 4 from J; bases not matched to a gene: 11. Germline CDR1 and CDR2: SGHAT and FQNNGV. The CDR3 DNA follows: TGTGCCAGCAGCCCCTCCCCATTTAGCGGGAGGGCAGATACGCAGTATTTT. Translation: CASSPSPFSGRADTQYF. The variable domain in full, with the rest retrieved from reference TRBV11-2 and TRBJ2-3, is EAGVAQSPRYKIIEKRQSVAFWCNPISGHATLYWYQQILGQGPKLLIQFQNNGVVDDSQLPKDRFSAERLKGVDSTLKIQPAKLEDSAVYLCASSPSPFSGRADTQYFGPGTRLTVL.